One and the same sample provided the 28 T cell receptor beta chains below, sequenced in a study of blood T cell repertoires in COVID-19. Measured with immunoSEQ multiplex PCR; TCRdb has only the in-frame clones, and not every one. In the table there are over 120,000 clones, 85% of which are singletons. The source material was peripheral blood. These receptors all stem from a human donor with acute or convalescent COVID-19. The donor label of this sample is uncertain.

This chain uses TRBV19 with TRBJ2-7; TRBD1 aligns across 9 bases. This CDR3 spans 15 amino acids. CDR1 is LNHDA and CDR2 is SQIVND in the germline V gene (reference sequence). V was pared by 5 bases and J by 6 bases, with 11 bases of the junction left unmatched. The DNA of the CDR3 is TGTGCCAGTAGTGGTCGAGTGGGGACAGGGCGCGAGCAGTACTTC. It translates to CASSGRVGTGREQYF.

CDR3 amino acids: CAWSVNRGNTIYF. CDR3 sequence (DNA): TGTGCCTGGAGTGTTAACAGGGGGAACACCATATATTTT. The chain joins TRBV30 to TRBJ1-3; 8 bases match TRBD1. The CDR3 loop spans 13 amino acids. Unmatched junction bases numbered 2, after V lost 0 bases and J lost 7 bases. Germline V gene lookup returns CDR1 GTSNPN and CDR2 SVGIG (reference sequence).

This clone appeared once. CDR3 loop: CASSFQVQGYGYTF. The CDR3 DNA sequence: TGTGCCAGCAGTTTTCAGGTCCAAGGCTATGGCTACACCTTC. This chain links TRBV28 with TRBJ1-2, with D unresolved. Germline CDR1 MDHEN, CDR2 SYDVKM. This CDR3 has 14 amino acids. V lost 3 bases and J lost 4, with 12 bases in between.

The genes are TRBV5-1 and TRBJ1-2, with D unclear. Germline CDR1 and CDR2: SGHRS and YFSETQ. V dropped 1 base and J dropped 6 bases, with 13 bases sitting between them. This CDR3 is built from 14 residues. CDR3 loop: CASSLNAGPHGYTF. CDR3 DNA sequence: TGCGCCAGCAGCTTGAATGCAGGCCCCCATGGCTACACCTTC. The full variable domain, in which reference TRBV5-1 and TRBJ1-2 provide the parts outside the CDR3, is KAGVTQTPRYLIKTRGQQVTLSCSPISGHRSVSWYQQTPGQGLQFLFEYFSETQRNKGNFPGRFSGRQFSNSRSEMNVSTLELGDSALYLCASSLNAGPHGYTFGSGTRLTVV.

CDR3 coding DNA: TGTGCCAGCGGTAGGACTGAAAAAGAGACCCAGTACTTC. Amino acid sequence: CASGRTEKETQYF. V gene TRBV6-5 combines with J gene TRBJ2-5; D is possibly TRBD2 (5 bases). The germline V and J ends were trimmed by 8 bases and 3 bases, with 13 bases remaining between them. Germline lookup yields CDR1 MNHEY and CDR2 SVGAGI. The CDR3 loop spans 13 amino acids.

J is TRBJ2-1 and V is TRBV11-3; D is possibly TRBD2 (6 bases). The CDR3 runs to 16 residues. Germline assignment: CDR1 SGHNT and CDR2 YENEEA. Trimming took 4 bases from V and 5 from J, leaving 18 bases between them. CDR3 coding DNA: TGTGCCAGCAGCTCAGACGCGACTAGTGGGAACAATGAGCAGTTCTTC. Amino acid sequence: CASSSDATSGNNEQFF.

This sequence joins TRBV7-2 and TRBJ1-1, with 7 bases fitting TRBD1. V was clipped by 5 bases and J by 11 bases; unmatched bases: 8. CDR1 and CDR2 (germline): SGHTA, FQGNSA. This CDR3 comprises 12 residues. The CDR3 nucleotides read TGTGCCAGCAGCATATCGACAGGGCCGGCTTTCTTT. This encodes CASSISTGPAFF.

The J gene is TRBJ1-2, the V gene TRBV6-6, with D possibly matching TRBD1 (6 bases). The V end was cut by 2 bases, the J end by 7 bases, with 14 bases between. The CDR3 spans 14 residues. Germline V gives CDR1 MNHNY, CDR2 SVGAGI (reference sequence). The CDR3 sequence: CASSYPGQSAGYTF. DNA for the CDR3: TGTGCCAGCAGTTACCCCGGACAGTCTGCTGGCTACACCTTC.

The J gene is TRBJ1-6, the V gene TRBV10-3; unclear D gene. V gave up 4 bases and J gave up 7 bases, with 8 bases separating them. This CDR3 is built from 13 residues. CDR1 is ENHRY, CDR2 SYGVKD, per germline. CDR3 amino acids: CAISGADNSPLHF. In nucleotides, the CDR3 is TGTGCCATCAGTGGGGCAGACAATTCACCCCTCCACTTT.

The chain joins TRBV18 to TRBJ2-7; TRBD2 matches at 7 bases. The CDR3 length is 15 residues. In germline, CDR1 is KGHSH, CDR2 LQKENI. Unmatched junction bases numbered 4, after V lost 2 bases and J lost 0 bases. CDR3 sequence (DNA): TGTGCCAGCTCACCAGGGACTACTAGCTCCTACGAGCAGTACGTC. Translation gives CASSPGTTSSYEQYV.

CDR3 sequence (DNA): TGTGCCATCAGTGAGTCGACTTCCCAGGGCGGAAACACCATATATTTT. Translated: CAISESTSQGGNTIYF. The chain carries TRBV10-3 and TRBJ1-3; TRBD1 might be the D (5 bases). The CDR3 is made up of 16 amino acids. V lost 0 bases to trimming and J lost 4 bases, with 13 bases between them. Germline V CDR1 and CDR2: ENHRY, SYGVKD.

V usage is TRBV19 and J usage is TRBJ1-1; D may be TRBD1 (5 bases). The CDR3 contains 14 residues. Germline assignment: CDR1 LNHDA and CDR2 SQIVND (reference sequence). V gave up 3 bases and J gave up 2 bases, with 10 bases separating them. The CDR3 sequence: CASSIGRENTEAFF. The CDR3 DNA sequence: TGTGCCAGTAGTATCGGCAGGGAAAACACTGAAGCTTTCTTT.

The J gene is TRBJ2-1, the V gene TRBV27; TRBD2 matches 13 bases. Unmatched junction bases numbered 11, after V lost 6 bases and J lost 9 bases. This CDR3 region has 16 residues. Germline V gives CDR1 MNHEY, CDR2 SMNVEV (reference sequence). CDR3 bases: TGTGCCAGCAGCCATTCTGGACTAGCGGGGGAGGTTGAGCAGTTCTTC. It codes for CASSHSGLAGEVEQFF.

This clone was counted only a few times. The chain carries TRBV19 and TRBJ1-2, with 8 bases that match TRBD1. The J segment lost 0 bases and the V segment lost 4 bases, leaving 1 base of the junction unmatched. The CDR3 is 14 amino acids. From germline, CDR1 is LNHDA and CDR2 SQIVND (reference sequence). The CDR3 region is CASSTDRANYGYTF. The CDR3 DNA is TGTGCCAGTAGTACGGACAGGGCTAACTATGGCTACACCTTC.

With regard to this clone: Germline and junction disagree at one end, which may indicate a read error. CDR3 region: CASLHASSGANVLAF. Here the CDR3 DNA reads TGTGCCAGTCTTCACGCGAGCTCTGGGGCCAACGTCCTGGCTTTC. The chain joins TRBV19 to TRBJ2-6, with a possible D match to TRBD1 (5 bases). The CDR3 consists of 15 residues. Per germline, CDR1 LNHDA and CDR2 SQIVND (reference sequence). The whole variable domain, remainder taken from reference TRBV19 and TRBJ2-6, is DGGITQSPKYLFRKEGQNVTLSCEQNLNHDAMYWYRQDPGQGLRLIYYSQIVNDFQKGDIAEGYSVSREKKESFPLTVTSAQKNPTAFYLCASLHASSGANVLAFGAGSRLTVL.

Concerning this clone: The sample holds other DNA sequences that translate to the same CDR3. In nucleotides, the CDR3 is TGTGCCAGCAGCGTAGATCAGGGGCAAGGGGAAAAACTGTTTTTT. Amino acids: CASSVDQGQGEKLFF. V gene TRBV9 combines with J gene TRBJ1-4; D is perhaps TRBD1 (6 bases). Trimming left V 0 bases short and J 8 bases short, with 14 bases between. Germline V lookup: CDR1 SGDLS, CDR2 YYNGEE. The CDR3 spans 15 residues.

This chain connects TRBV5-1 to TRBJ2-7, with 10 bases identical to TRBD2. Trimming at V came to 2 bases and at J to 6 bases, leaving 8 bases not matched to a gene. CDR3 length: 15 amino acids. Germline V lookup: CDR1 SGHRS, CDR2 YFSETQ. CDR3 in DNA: TGCGCCAGCAGCTTCTCAAGCGGGGGGGCCGGCGAGCAGTACTTC. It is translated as CASSFSSGGAGEQYF.

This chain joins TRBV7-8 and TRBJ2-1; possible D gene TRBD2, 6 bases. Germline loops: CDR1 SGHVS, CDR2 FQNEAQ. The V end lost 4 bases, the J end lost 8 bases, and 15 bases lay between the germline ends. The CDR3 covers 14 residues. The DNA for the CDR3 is TGTGCCAGCAGCTCTGGGGCGGGAAGAGATGAGCAGTTCTTC. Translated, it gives CASSSGAGRDEQFF.

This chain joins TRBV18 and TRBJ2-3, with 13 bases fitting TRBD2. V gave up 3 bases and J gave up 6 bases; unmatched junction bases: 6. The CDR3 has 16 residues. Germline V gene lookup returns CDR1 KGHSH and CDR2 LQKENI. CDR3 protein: CASSPGTSGASDTQYF. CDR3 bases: TGTGCCAGCTCACCTGGGACTAGCGGGGCCTCCGATACGCAGTATTTT. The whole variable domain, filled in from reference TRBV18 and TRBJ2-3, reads NAGVMQNPRHLVRRRGQEARLRCSPMKGHSHVYWYRQLPEEGLKFMVYLQKENIIDESGMPKERFSAEFPKEGPSILRIQQVVRGDSAAYFCASSPGTSGASDTQYFGPGTRLTVL.

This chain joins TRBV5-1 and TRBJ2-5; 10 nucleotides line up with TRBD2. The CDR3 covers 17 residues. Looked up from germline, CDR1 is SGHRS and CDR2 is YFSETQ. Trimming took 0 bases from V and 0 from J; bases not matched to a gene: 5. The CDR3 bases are TGCGCCAGCAGCTTGGGGGGCCTAGCGGGGGACCAAGAGACCCAGTACTTC. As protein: CASSLGGLAGDQETQYF.

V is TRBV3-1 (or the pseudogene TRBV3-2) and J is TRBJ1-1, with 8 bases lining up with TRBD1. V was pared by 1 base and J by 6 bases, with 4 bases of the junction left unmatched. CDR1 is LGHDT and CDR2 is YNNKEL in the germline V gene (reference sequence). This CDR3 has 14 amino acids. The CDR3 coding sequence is TGTGCCAGCAGCCAAGGGGGGACAGGCGCTGAAGCTTTCTTT. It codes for CASSQGGTGAEAFF.

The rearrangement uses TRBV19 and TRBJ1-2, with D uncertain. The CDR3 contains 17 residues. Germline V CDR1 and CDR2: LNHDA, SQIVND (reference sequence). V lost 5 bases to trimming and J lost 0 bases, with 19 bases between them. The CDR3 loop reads CASSPLIRLSSNYGYTF. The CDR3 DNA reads TGTGCCAGTAGTCCTTTGATCAGGCTATCATCTAACTATGGCTACACCTTC.

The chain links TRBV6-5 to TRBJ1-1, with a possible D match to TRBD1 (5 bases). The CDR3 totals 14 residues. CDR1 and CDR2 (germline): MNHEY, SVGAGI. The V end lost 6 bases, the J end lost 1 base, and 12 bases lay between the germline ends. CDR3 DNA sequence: TGTGCCAGCAGCAACAGGCCGCGGAACACTGAAGCTTTCTTT. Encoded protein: CASSNRPRNTEAFF.

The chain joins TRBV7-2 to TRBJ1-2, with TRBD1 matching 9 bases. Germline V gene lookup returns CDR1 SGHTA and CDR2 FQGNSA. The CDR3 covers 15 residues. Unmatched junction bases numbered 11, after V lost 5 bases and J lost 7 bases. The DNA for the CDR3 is TGTGCCAGCAGCCCTACCCCAGCGGGACAGGGTGGCTACACCTTC. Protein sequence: CASSPTPAGQGGYTF.

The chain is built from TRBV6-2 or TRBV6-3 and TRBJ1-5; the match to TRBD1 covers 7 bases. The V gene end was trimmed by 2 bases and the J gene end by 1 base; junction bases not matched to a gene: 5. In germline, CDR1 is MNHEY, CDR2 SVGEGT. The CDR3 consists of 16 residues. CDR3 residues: CASSYDRGPSNQPQHF. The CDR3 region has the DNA TGTGCCAGCAGTTACGATAGGGGGCCGAGCAATCAGCCCCAGCATTTT.

The CDR3 bases are TGTGCCAGCAGCTTCGGACAGGGGGTTGGAGATACGCAGTATTTT. It specifies CASSFGQGVGDTQYF. The gene calls are TRBV7-9 and TRBJ2-3, with 10 bases fitting TRBD1. Looked up from germline, CDR1 is SEHNR and CDR2 is FQNEAQ (reference sequence). The trim removed 3 bases at V and 5 bases at J, leaving 5 bases unmatched. This CDR3 spans 15 amino acids.

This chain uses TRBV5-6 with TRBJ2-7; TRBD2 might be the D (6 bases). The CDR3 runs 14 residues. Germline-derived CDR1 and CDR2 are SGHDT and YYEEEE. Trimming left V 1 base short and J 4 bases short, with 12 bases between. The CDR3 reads CASSLYPTSYEQYV. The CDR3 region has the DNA TGTGCCAGCAGCTTGTATCCGACTAGTTACGAGCAGTACGTC.

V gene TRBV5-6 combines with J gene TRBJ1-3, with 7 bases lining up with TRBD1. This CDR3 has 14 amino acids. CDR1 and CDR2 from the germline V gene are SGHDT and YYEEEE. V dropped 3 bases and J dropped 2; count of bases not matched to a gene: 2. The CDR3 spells CASSSTGPGNTIYF. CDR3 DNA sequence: TGTGCCAGCAGCTCGACAGGGCCTGGAAACACCATATATTTT.